These 5 T cell receptor beta chains share one sample of origin, sequenced in a study of T cells after yellow fever vaccination. Via MiXCR, TCRdb re-called the 5' RACE reads, giving one row per CDR3 protein. The table shows about 260,000 distinct CDR3 sequences, with 13% occurring only once. The sample was CD4+ T cells sorted from PBMCs, taken 45 days after the yellow fever booster vaccination. The receptors come from a man aged 30 to 39 who received the YFV17D yellow fever vaccine.

Only a few counts were recorded for this clonotype. The chain employs TRBV6-1 and TRBJ1-4, with D tentatively TRBD1 (5 bases). V was pared by 7 bases and J by 7 bases, with 10 bases between. Germline values: CDR1 MNHNS, CDR2 SASEGT. The length of the CDR3 is 12 residues. DNA of the CDR3: TGTGCCAGCAAGGGACTCCTTGAAAAACTGTTTTTT. Encoded protein: CASKGLLEKLFF.

Remarks on this clonotype: A much larger clone lies a single base off, so this may be a read error. The chain is built from TRBV15 and TRBJ2-1; 7 bases align to TRBD2. Germline assignment: CDR1 LNHNV and CDR2 YYDKDF (reference sequence). This CDR3 is built from 15 residues. The CDR3 region has the DNA TGTTCCACCAGCGGGGACTTATCTCCCTACAATGAGCAGTTCTTC. Amino acids: CSTSGDLSPYNEQFF.

This chain links TRBV20-1 with TRBJ2-3; 9 nucleotides agree with TRBD1. V lost 0 bases, J lost 7 bases, and 11 bases stayed unmatched. Germline CDR1 is DFQATT and CDR2 is SNEGSKA (reference sequence). This CDR3 region has 16 residues. CDR3 loop: CSARDQPGTGSYTQYF. DNA of the CDR3: TGCAGTGCTAGAGATCAACCCGGGACAGGGAGTTATACGCAGTATTTT.

This chain links TRBV5-4 with TRBJ2-3; a weak D match, TRBD1 (5 bases). The CDR3 runs to 13 residues. Looked up from germline, CDR1 is SGHNT and CDR2 is YYREEE (reference sequence). Deletions cut 4 bases from V and 6 bases from J, with 12 bases between. Written as DNA, the CDR3 is TGTGCCAGCAGCAACCAGGGTGGGGATACGCAGTATTTT. Encoded protein: CASSNQGGDTQYF.

In its sample, this clonotype was seen a few times. This sequence joins TRBV20-1 and TRBJ2-1, with D tentatively TRBD1 or TRBD2 (6 bases each). CDR1 is DFQATT, CDR2 SNEGSKA, per germline (reference sequence). This CDR3 region has 13 residues. V was trimmed by 5 bases and J by 8 bases, leaving 16 bases between them. As DNA, the CDR3 is TGCAGTGCTGCCCCCGGGGGCTTTTATGAGCAGTTCTTC. Translation: CSAAPGGFYEQFF.